The 3 T cell receptor beta chains below all came from one sample that was sequenced in a study of shared clonotypes between healthy human individuals. Clones were sequenced by immunoSEQ multiplex PCR, and TCRdb holds only the in-frame ones, with some missing. Of about 670,000 clones detected, around 72% appear once; the ten largest clones hold 1.8%. Sequenced material: memory CD4+ T cells sorted from blood. Subset specified: CD45RA-negative fraction. These TCRs come from a woman in her 30s in good health.

The chain has TRBV19 and TRBJ1-4; D is possibly TRBD1 (6 bases). V lost 5 bases, J lost 8 bases, and 18 bases lay in between. CDR3 length equals 15 residues. CDR1 and CDR2 from the germline V gene are LNHDA and SQIVND (reference sequence). The CDR3 DNA follows: TGTGCCAGTAGTCGAGGGGGAATGATATTGGAAAAACTGTTTTTT. Protein sequence: CASSRGGMILEKLFF.

The gene calls are TRBV6-6 and TRBJ2-3; TRBD2 matches 11 bases. The CDR3 is 15 residues long. J lost 7 bases, V lost 2 bases, and 5 bases had no gene match. The germline CDR1 and CDR2 sequences are MNHNY and SVGAGI (reference sequence). In DNA form, the CDR3 reads TGTGCCAGCAGTTACACTAGCGGGAGTATGAATACGCAGTATTTT. Translation: CASSYTSGSMNTQYF.

The chain recombines TRBV6-1 with TRBJ2-1; D is undetermined. The CDR3 has 8 residues. Deletions cut 7 bases from V and 9 bases from J, with 1 base between. CDR1 is MNHNS and CDR2 is SASEGT in the germline V gene. The DNA for the CDR3 is TGTGCCAGCACTGAGCAGTTCTTC. Its protein product is CASTEQFF.